One and the same sample provided the 17 T cell receptor beta chains below, sequenced in a study of T cells after posttransplantation cyclophosphamide. Here immunoSEQ multiplex PCR was the method, and the copy in TCRdb shows in-frame clones only, minus some. The table records several thousand clones, around 95% of them present only once. The sample taken for sequencing was naive CD8+ T cells sorted from PBMCs. These receptors were taken from a woman in her forties or fifties in good health and a related stem cell transplant donor.

V and J are TRBV10-2 and TRBJ1-5; D not certain. Germline V gene lookup returns CDR1 WSHSY and CDR2 SAAADI. V lost 6 bases and J lost 2, with 11 bases in between. CDR3 length: 14 residues. The CDR3: CASRTGLGNQPQHF. Here the CDR3 DNA reads TGCGCCAGCAGGACGGGTTTAGGCAATCAGCCCCAGCATTTT.

The chain combines TRBV7-8 with TRBJ2-3, with 7 bases that match TRBD2. The CDR3 runs to 15 residues. Germline lookup yields CDR1 SGHVS and CDR2 FQNEAQ. J lost 3 bases, V lost 3 bases, and 6 bases had no gene match. The CDR3 sequence: CASSFDAGATDTQYF. DNA of the CDR3: TGTGCCAGCAGCTTCGATGCGGGAGCAACAGATACGCAGTATTTT.

The chain has TRBV27 and TRBJ2-7, with TRBD1 matching over 9 bases. The germline gives CDR1 MNHEY, CDR2 SMNVEV (reference sequence). The junction had 6 bases not matched to a gene; V was cut back by 4 bases and J by 5 bases. CDR3 length equals 14 residues. The chain's CDR3 is CASSSGTGRHEQYF. For the CDR3, the DNA is TGTGCCAGCAGTTCCGGGACAGGGAGACACGAGCAGTACTTC.

V usage is TRBV9 and J usage is TRBJ2-1; 7 bases agree with TRBD2. CDR3 size: 13 residues. Trimming at V came to 2 bases and at J to 7 bases, leaving 3 bases not matched to a gene. CDR1 is SGDLS, CDR2 YYNGEE, per germline. The CDR3 nucleotides are TGTGCCAGCAGCGTTTTTAGCGGGAATGAGCAGTTCTTC. Translation gives CASSVFSGNEQFF.

V and J are TRBV7-2 and TRBJ2-7, with TRBD1 matching 7 bases. In germline, CDR1 is SGHTA, CDR2 FQGNSA. This CDR3 region has 15 residues. Unmatched junction bases numbered 9, after V lost 5 bases and J lost 2 bases. The CDR3 region has the DNA TGTGCCAGCAGCGCCGACAGGGCAAACCCCTACGAGCAGTACTTC. Amino acids: CASSADRANPYEQYF.

This chain joins TRBV4-1 and TRBJ2-5; D may be TRBD2 (5 bases). The CDR3 is 16 amino acids. Per germline, CDR1 MGHRA and CDR2 YSYEKL. V shed 3 bases and J shed 5 bases, with 19 bases lying between them. CDR3 sequence: CASSQAEGGRLETQYF. The CDR3 bases are TGCGCCAGCAGCCAGGCCGAGGGCGGCCGACTGGAGACCCAGTACTTC.

The chain employs TRBV19 and TRBJ2-7; 11 bases agree with TRBD1. Germline assignment: CDR1 LNHDA and CDR2 SQIVND (reference sequence). Trimming removed 3 bases from V and 3 bases from J; junction bases left unmatched: 10. This CDR3 spans 17 amino acids. The DNA of the CDR3 is TGTGCCAGTAGTATTCCCCTAGGACAGGGGGCCTTCTACGAGCAGTACTTC. Its protein is CASSIPLGQGAFYEQYF.

The V gene is TRBV14, the J gene TRBJ2-7; D is unresolved. Germline CDR1 is SGHDN and CDR2 is FVKESK. This CDR3 is built from 15 residues. Trimming removed 6 bases from V and 6 bases from J, with 21 bases in between. Here the CDR3 reads CASREDSSESREQYF. CDR3 nucleotide sequence: TGTGCCAGCAGAGAGGATAGCTCCGAGTCCCGCGAGCAGTACTTC. Filled out from reference TRBV14 and TRBJ2-7, the complete variable domain reads EAGVTQFPSHSVIEKGQTVTLRCDPISGHDNLYWYRRVMGKEIKFLLHFVKESKQDESGMPNNRFLAERTGGTYSTLKVQPAELEDSGVYFCASREDSSESREQYFGPGTRLTVT.

The chain links TRBV14 to TRBJ2-2, with D possibly TRBD1 on 6 matching bases. Germline CDR1 and CDR2: SGHDN and FVKESK. CDR3 length: 21 amino acids. Trimming took off 1 base at V and 0 bases at J, with 24 bases between the two ends. The DNA for the CDR3 is TGTGCCAGCAGCCAAGTGCAGGGGCCGCTCTCATCAAGCCCGAACACCGGGGAGCTGTTTTTT. It is translated as CASSQVQGPLSSSPNTGELFF.

J is TRBJ1-1 and V is TRBV7-9; TRBD1 is a possible D gene (5 bases). V was pared by 6 bases and J by 2 bases, with 16 bases between. The CDR3 runs to 15 residues. Germline values: CDR1 SEHNR, CDR2 FQNEAQ (reference sequence). The CDR3 DNA reads TGTGCCAGCAGTGGACTGGGGGGGTTAAACACTGAAGCTTTCTTT. This translates into CASSGLGGLNTEAFF.

This chain links TRBV4-3 with TRBJ2-7; TRBD1 aligns across 9 bases. This CDR3 has 18 amino acids. The V segment lost 0 bases and the J segment 5 bases; nucleotides outside the gene matches: 14. Germline V gene data show CDR1 as LGHNA and CDR2 as YSLEER. The CDR3 sequence: CASSQDRALGQGLHEQYF. In DNA, the CDR3 is TGCGCCAGCAGCCAAGATAGGGCCCTTGGACAGGGGTTACACGAGCAGTACTTC.

This chain links TRBV27 with TRBJ1-5; D ambiguous. The germline gives CDR1 MNHEY, CDR2 SMNVEV (reference sequence). V was pared by 6 bases and J by 5 bases, with 17 bases between. This CDR3 spans 15 amino acids. The CDR3 DNA sequence: TGTGCCAGCAGGTTCACGGTAAATGATTATCAGCCCCAGCATTTT. This translates into CASRFTVNDYQPQHF.

The chain has TRBV9 and TRBJ2-1, with D perhaps matching TRBD2 (6 bases). This CDR3 comprises 16 residues. Per the germline V gene, CDR1 is SGDLS and CDR2 is YYNGEE. The V end lost 0 bases, the J end lost 1 base, and 11 bases lay between the germline ends. The chain's CDR3 is CASSVGGGPSYNEQFF. The CDR3 bases are TGTGCCAGCAGCGTAGGAGGAGGGCCATCCTACAATGAGCAGTTCTTC.

The CDR3 region is CASSIEQDTAEQYF. In DNA form, the CDR3 reads TGTGCCAGCAGCATAGAGCAGGATACCGCCGAGCAGTACTTC. The V and J genes are TRBV27 and TRBJ2-5; D gene uncertain. The J call may be incorrect, as the DNA end agrees better with TRBJ2-7. The CDR3 loop spans 14 amino acids. CDR1 is MNHEY and CDR2 is SMNVEV in the germline V gene (reference sequence).

This chain joins TRBV7-2 and TRBJ2-3; D might be TRBD2 (5 bases). CDR3 length equals 17 residues. Germline V gene sequence: CDR1 SGHTA, CDR2 FQGNSA. V shed 4 bases and J shed 4 bases, with 21 bases lying between them. The CDR3 coding sequence is TGTGCCAGCAGCTCGACCCCTATAGGGAGTGAATCAGATACGCAGTATTTT. Translation gives CASSSTPIGSESDTQYF.

As for this clone: Other DNA sequences within the sample encode an identical CDR3. The chain employs TRBV19 and TRBJ2-7, with a possible D match to TRBD1 (5 bases). The germline V gene encodes CDR1 LNHDA and CDR2 SQIVND (reference sequence). V was clipped by 1 base and J by 3 bases, with 10 bases between them. There are 14 residues in the CDR3. CDR3 DNA sequence: TGTGCCAGTAGTATAGGGGGCAGGGTCTACGAGCAGTACTTC. This encodes CASSIGGRVYEQYF.

The chain has TRBV27 and TRBJ2-7, with 7 nucleotides matching TRBD2. Germline V lookup: CDR1 MNHEY, CDR2 SMNVEV (reference sequence). This CDR3 is 21 amino acids long. V trimming: 3 bases; J trimming: 1 base; junction bases outside the gene matches: 24. CDR3 nucleotides: TGTGCCAGCAGTTTGAAATCCCCTAGGGCTAGCGGACCATCATTTTCCTACGAGCAGTACTTC. Protein sequence: CASSLKSPRASGPSFSYEQYF.